This T cell receptor beta chain emerged from a study of T-cell reconstitution after alpha-beta-depleted transplantation in children. This sample's TCRbeta library carried unique molecular identifier barcodes. TCRdb processed the PCR reads anew with MiXCR; each CDR3 protein has one entry. The table lists about 240,000 distinct CDR3 sequences, about 12% of them singletons, with roughly 2.8% in the top ten. This clonotype was recorded at least ten times. V trimming: 0 bases; J trimming: 0 bases; junction bases outside the gene matches: 6. There are 16 residues in the CDR3. The germline gives CDR1 DFQATT, CDR2 SNEGSKA (reference sequence).

The specimen comprised PBMCs from the stem cell graft donor, sampled from the stem cell graft. This TCR was recovered from a human donor who donated a stem cell graft to a child with acute lymphoblastic leukemia. The chain recombines TRBV20-1 with TRBJ2-5; TRBD2 matches 8 bases. The CDR3 DNA follows: TGCAGTGCTAGAGATTTAAGCGGGAGCCACCAAGAGACCCAGTACTTC. This codes for CSARDLSGSHQETQYF.